Listed below are T cell receptor beta chains from one sample, sequenced in a study of blood T cell repertoires in COVID-19. The data were produced by immunoSEQ multiplex PCR, yet TCRdb's version contains in-frame clones alone and is incomplete. The sample yields about 200,000 clones, approximately 86% seen once. Sequenced sample: peripheral blood. These receptors all come from a woman aged 50 to 60 with COVID-19, enrolled during active disease. Both conserved end residues are part of each CDR3. The D gene is left open where the match is weak. Clone size is not always given. Where it is, it says once, few, many or a class for expanded clones.

D	size	J	V	CDR3	DNA
NA	few	TRBJ1-1	TRBV11-2	CASSSWTGGTFF	TGTGCCAGCAGCTCTTGGACGGGGGGAACTTTCTTT
NA	NA	TRBJ1-2	TRBV30	CAWSSGKANYGYTF	TGTGCCTGGAGCAGCGGGAAAGCTAACTATGGCTACACCTTC
TRBD1	NA	TRBJ2-1	TRBV28	CASSLVDRERFF	TGTGCCAGCAGTTTAGTAGACAGGGAACGGTTCTTC
TRBD1	once	TRBJ2-1	TRBV27	CASAQGANNEQFF	TGTGCCAGTGCACAGGGGGCAAACAATGAGCAGTTCTTC
NA	NA	TRBJ1-2	TRBV18	CASSPPERLAYGYTF	TGTGCCAGCTCACCACCGGAGAGGTTGGCCTATGGCTACACCTTC
TRBD1	once	TRBJ1-2	TRBV7-9	CASSWGTGRGYTF	TGTGCCAGCAGCTGGGGGACAGGAAGGGGCTACACCTTC
NA	NA	TRBJ1-1	TRBV2	CASSERRGEVSEAFF	TGTGCCAGCAGTGAACGCCGAGGAGAAGTTTCTGAAGCTTTCTTT
TRBD2	NA	TRBJ2-3	TRBV5-4	CASSPRLAGVDTQYF	TGTGCCAGCAGCCCGAGACTAGCGGGGGTGGATACGCAGTATTTT
NA	NA	TRBJ2-7	TRBV20-1	CSAILDGGQYF	TGCAGTGCTATTCTCGATGGAGGGCAGTACTTC
TRBD1	NA	TRBJ2-2	TRBV24-1	CATCAGQGGVGELFF	TGTGCCACCTGTGCGGGACAGGGGGGAGTCGGGGAGCTGTTTTTT
NA	NA	TRBJ1-3	TRBV11-2	CASSSWGTGRDTIYF	TGTGCCAGCAGCTCCTGGGGTACAGGGAGGGACACCATATATTTT
NA	NA	TRBJ1-6	TRBV6-1	CASSEKREGLTPLHF	TGTGCCAGCAGTGAAAAGCGAGAGGGTTTGACACCCCTCCACTTT
NA	NA	TRBJ1-2	TRBV19	CASRGARGYTF	TGTGCCAGTAGGGGGGCCCGGGGCTACACCTTC
TRBD2	NA	TRBJ2-1	TRBV19	CASSITSGGPYNEQFF	TGTGCCAGTAGTATTACTAGCGGGGGACCTTACAATGAGCAGTTCTTC
TRBD2	NA	TRBJ2-3	TRBV3-1/TRBV3-2	CASSLAGGPHNTDTQYF	TGTGCCAGCAGCCTAGCGGGGGGGCCTCACAACACAGATACGCAGTATTTT
TRBD1	NA	TRBJ2-5	TRBV12-3/TRBV12-4	CASSPGTEETQYF	TGTGCCAGCAGTCCCGGGACAGAAGAGACCCAGTACTTC
NA	NA	TRBJ1-5	TRBV6-5	CASSRGLQPQHF	TGTGCCAGCAGTCGAGGGCTACAGCCCCAGCATTTT
NA	NA	TRBJ1-4	TRBV7-2	CASSPHNEKLFF	TGTGCCAGCAGCCCCCATAATGAAAAACTGTTTTTT
NA	NA	TRBJ2-2	TRBV5-6	CASSLGYTGELFF	TGTGCCAGCAGTCTCGGGTACACCGGGGAGCTGTTTTTT
NA	NA	TRBJ2-3	TRBV30	CAWAGTSTDTQYF	TGTGCCTGGGCCGGGACAAGCACAGATACGCAGTATTTT
TRBD2	NA	TRBJ2-3	TRBV29-1	CSVSLAGGITDTQYF	TGCAGCGTGTCACTAGCGGGGGGGATCACAGATACGCAGTATTTT
NA	NA	TRBJ1-5	TRBV2	CASRDPGQPNQPQHF	TGTGCCAGCAGGGACCCCGGACAGCCTAATCAGCCCCAGCATTTT
NA	NA	TRBJ1-2	TRBV28	CASSLPSGYGYTF	TGTGCCAGCAGTTTACCGTCAGGGTATGGCTACACCTTC
NA	NA	TRBJ2-7	TRBV28	CASGWAREPYEQYF	TGTGCCAGCGGGTGGGCCCGGGAACCCTACGAGCAGTACTTC
NA	NA	TRBJ1-6	TRBV5-6	CASSFSPDSPLHF	TGTGCCAGCAGCTTTTCCCCTGATTCACCCCTCCACTTT
NA	NA	TRBJ1-1	TRBV19	CASSEQRNTEAFF	TGTGCCAGTAGTGAACAGAGAAACACTGAAGCTTTCTTT
TRBD2	once	TRBJ2-2	TRBV11-2	CASSTSGLAGTGELFF	TGTGCCAGCAGCACATCCGGCCTAGCGGGCACCGGGGAGCTGTTTTTT
NA	NA	TRBJ2-2	TRBV5-1	CASSLNRANTGELFF	TGCGCCAGCAGCCTCAACAGGGCGAACACCGGGGAGCTGTTTTTT
NA	few	TRBJ1-6	TRBV5-4	CASSLERVNSPLHF	TGTGCCAGCAGCTTGGAAAGAGTTAATTCACCCCTCCACTTT
NA	NA	TRBJ1-1	TRBV5-6	CASSLPRGAEAFF	TGTGCCAGCAGCCTCCCGCGGGGTGCTGAAGCTTTCTTT
NA	once	TRBJ2-3	TRBV9	CASSVGEDTQYF	TGTGCCAGCAGCGTAGGGGAGGATACGCAGTATTTT
NA	once	TRBJ1-5	TRBV19	CASHPRGGRHQPQHF	TGTGCCTCTCACCCCCGGGGGGGGAGGCATCAGCCCCAGCATTTT
TRBD1	NA	TRBJ2-7	TRBV24-1	CATSDSTGGPLYEQYF	TGTGCCACCAGTGATTCGACAGGGGGCCCTCTTTACGAGCAGTACTTC
NA	once	TRBJ2-7	TRBV5-6	CASSLGTGEQYF	TGTGCCAGCAGCCTAGGGACTGGCGAGCAGTACTTC
NA	few	TRBJ2-7	TRBV11-1	CASSPEASAAYEQYF	TGTGCCAGCAGCCCAGAGGCTTCCGCGGCCTACGAGCAGTACTTC
NA	NA	TRBJ1-3	TRBV7-2	CASSATSGSGNTIYF	TGTGCCAGCAGCGCCACCTCCGGCTCTGGAAACACCATATATTTT
TRBD2	NA	TRBJ2-6	TRBV18	CASSSLAGGLGANVLTF	TGTGCCAGCTCGTCACTAGCGGGGGGGCTTGGGGCCAACGTCCTGACTTTC
TRBD1	NA	TRBJ1-5	TRBV2	CASRLTGTELNQPQHF	TGTGCCAGCAGGCTTACCGGGACAGAACTTAATCAGCCCCAGCATTTT
TRBD2	NA	TRBJ2-1	TRBV3-1/TRBV3-2	CASSQDGRVAEQFF	TGTGCCAGCAGCCAAGATGGGAGGGTGGCTGAGCAGTTCTTC